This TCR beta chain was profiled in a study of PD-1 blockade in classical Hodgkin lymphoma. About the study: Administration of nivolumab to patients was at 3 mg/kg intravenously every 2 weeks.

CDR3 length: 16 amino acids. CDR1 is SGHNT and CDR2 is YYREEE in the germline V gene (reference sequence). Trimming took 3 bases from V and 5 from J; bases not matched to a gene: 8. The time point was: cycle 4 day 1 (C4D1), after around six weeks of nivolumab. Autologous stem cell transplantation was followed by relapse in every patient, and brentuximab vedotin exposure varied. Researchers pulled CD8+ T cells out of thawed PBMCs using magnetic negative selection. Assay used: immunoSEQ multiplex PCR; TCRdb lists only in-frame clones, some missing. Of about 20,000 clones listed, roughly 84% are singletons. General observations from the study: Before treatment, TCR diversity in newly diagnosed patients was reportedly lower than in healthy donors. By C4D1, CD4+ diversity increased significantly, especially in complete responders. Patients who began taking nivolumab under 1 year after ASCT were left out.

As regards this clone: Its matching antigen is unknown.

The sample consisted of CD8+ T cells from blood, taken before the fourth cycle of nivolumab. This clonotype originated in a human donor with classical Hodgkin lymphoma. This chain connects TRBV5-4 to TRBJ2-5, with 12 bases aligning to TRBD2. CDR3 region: CASSSRLAGEGETQYF. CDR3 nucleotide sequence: TGTGCCAGCAGCTCAAGACTAGCGGGGGAGGGGGAGACCCAGTACTTC. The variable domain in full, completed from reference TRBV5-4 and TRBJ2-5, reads ETGVTQSPTHLIKTRGQQVTLRCSSQSGHNTVSWYQQALGQGPQFIFQYYREEENGRGNFPPRFSGLQFPNYSSELNVNALELDDSALYLCASSSRLAGEGETQYFGPGTRLLVL.